The text below deals with one TCR beta chain. This receptor's antigen is unknown. No base-level quality is on record; no much larger clone is a single base apart. To demonstrate the VDJtools post-analysis software, the study profiled TCR beta repertoires from the peripheral blood of 10 to 15 young patients with multiple sclerosis. The multiple sclerosis patients were children and adolescents between roughly 6 and 16 years of age. From its cysteine to its phenylalanine, the CDR3 spans 17 amino acids. Kept here is only the CDR3 DNA, which spans 51 bases and is read in frame from base 1. V is cut back by 4 bases and J by 9 bases, with 16 bases in the junction unmatched. As encoded in the germline V gene, CDR1 is SGHDT while CDR2 is YYEEEE. The data are from a study of post-analysis software for immune sequencing data (dated by TCRdb to about 2015). For the study in its entirety: Relapsing-remitting, secondary progressive and progressive-relapsing multiple sclerosis were recorded as disease courses, and subtype annotation was lacking for some patients. The multiple sclerosis patient repertoires were compared with 10 to 12 previously published healthy control repertoires from donors aged roughly 6 to 27 years. A subset of samples was prepared in parallel using single-end sample barcoding, then pooled and co-amplified after Illumina adapter ligation.

Overall study outcomes, separate from this receptor: Normalized Chao1 diversity was significantly lower in multiple sclerosis patients than controls, suggesting substantial peripheral T-cell clonal expansion. Direct clustering with F measure showed strong co-clustering of samples prepared in the same batch, prompting a batch-effect correction. The control group was slightly older than the multiple sclerosis patient group. Patients showed significantly higher frequencies than controls for five TRBV segments, among them TRBV5-6, TRBV5-1 and TRBV20-1.

Library generation was performed with PCR. Instrument on record: Illumina HiSeq 2500. Unique molecular identifiers were incorporated into TCR beta cDNA libraries to reduce PCR and sequencing biases. Approximately 500,000 cDNA molecules were obtained per 1 to 10 million input T cells, so each molecule approximated one T cell. The patient libraries were prepared and sequenced using the same protocol as the earlier healthy control dataset. Samples belonging to the same batch were prepared together, multiplexed and sequenced on a shared HiSeq lane. In the authors' own workflow: Raw barcoded reads were processed with MIGEC, discarding single-read molecular identifier groups before consensus assembly and CDR3 extraction. VDJtools was used for post-analysis of the clonotype tables, with diversity normalized by down-sampling every dataset to the smallest sample size. Repertoire overlap clustering matched CDR3 amino acid but not nucleotide sequences to correct batch-related cross-sample contamination. In TCRdb, the public reads were trimmed at Q25 with fastp and aligned with MiXCR, with productive beta chains retained. Merged by CDR3 protein, the rows form single entries marked with the most common genes and DNA. These V and J calls rely on TCRdb rather than the paper's analysis. Within this sample are about half a million distinct CDR3 sequences, with 40% to 55% of them counted one time only. The ten largest clonotypes hold around an eighth of the sample.

The sequenced material came from blood. The chain is encoded by TRBV5-6 joined to TRBJ2-1; 10 central nucleotides agree with TRBD2. This receptor was identified in a girl aged 5-17 years with multiple sclerosis. CDR3 region: CASSVIGKREGRVEQFF. Here is the DNA: TGTGCCAGCAGCGTCATAGGAAAGCGGGAGGGCCGAGTTGAGCAGTTCTTC.